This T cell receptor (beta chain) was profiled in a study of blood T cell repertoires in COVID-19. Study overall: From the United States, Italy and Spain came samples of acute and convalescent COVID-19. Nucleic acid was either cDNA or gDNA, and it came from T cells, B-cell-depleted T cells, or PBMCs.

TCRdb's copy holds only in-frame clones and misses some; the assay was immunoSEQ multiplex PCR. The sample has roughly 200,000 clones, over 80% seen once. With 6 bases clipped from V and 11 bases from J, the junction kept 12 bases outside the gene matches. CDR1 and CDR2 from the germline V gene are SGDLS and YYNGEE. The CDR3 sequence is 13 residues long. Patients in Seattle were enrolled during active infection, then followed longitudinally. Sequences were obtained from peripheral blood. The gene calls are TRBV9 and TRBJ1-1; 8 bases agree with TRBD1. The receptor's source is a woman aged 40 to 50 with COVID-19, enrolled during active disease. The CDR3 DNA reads TGTGCCAGCAACGCGGTGTCAGGGGGCGAGGCTTTCTTT. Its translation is CASNAVSGGEAFF.